One sample yielded the 26 T cell receptor beta chains listed below, sequenced in a study of PD-L1 blockade in urothelial cancer. Indicated time point: pretreatment peripheral blood. TCRdb's copy holds only in-frame clones and misses some; the assay was immunoSEQ multiplex PCR. The data contain approximately 70,000 clones, 80% to 85% of them singletons. The sequencing used PBMCs, collected around atezolizumab (anti-PD-L1) treatment. The receptor source for this set is a woman in her 70s with urothelial cancer.

This rearrangement joins TRBV5-1 to TRBJ1-2, with TRBD1 matching 9 bases. Germline V gene data show CDR1 as SGHRS and CDR2 as YFSETQ. This CDR3 region has 14 residues. J gave up 6 bases and V 4 bases, and 7 bases lay outside the gene matches. The CDR3 nucleotides are TGCGCCAGCAGCACGTATCGACAGGGGGATGGCTACACCTTC. Translating gives CASSTYRQGDGYTF.

This clone was observed a few times. V gene TRBV5-1 combines with J gene TRBJ1-1; 7 positions match TRBD1. The length of the CDR3 is 13 residues. CDR1 is SGHRS and CDR2 is YFSETQ in the germline V gene. V lost 3 bases, J lost 6 bases, and 5 bases stayed unmatched. The CDR3 sequence is CASSSPGQPEAFF. For the CDR3, the DNA is TGCGCCAGCAGCTCCCCGGGACAGCCTGAAGCTTTCTTT.

The chain couples TRBV29-1 to TRBJ2-6, with D perhaps matching TRBD2 (5 bases). The CDR3 is 14 residues long. Trimming took off 4 bases at V and 1 base at J, with 8 bases between the two ends. Germline lookup yields CDR1 SQVTM and CDR2 ANQGSEA. The CDR3 reads CSVGGGSGANVLTF. Written as DNA, the CDR3 is TGCAGCGTTGGTGGCGGGTCTGGGGCCAACGTCCTGACTTTC.

This clone has a count of ten or more. The chain has TRBV9 and TRBJ1-1, with 9 positions matching TRBD1. V shed 1 base and J 3 bases; nucleotides not matched to a gene: 1. Germline CDR1 is SGDLS and CDR2 is YYNGEE. The CDR3 spans 14 residues. CDR3 protein: CASSVRQGDTEAFF. Here the CDR3 DNA reads TGTGCCAGCAGCGTAAGACAGGGGGACACTGAAGCTTTCTTT.

J is TRBJ2-1 and V is TRBV10-3, with 7 bases aligning to TRBD1. This CDR3 has 15 amino acids. The V and J ends lost 2 bases and 4 bases, in that order; junction bases with no gene match: 5. The germline CDR1 and CDR2 sequences are ENHRY and SYGVKD. The CDR3 DNA reads as TGTGCCATCAGTGAGGACAGGGTTACTTACAATGAGCAGTTCTTC. As protein: CAISEDRVTYNEQFF.

The J gene is TRBJ2-7, the V gene TRBV7-2, with no clear D. V was trimmed by 8 bases and J by 2 bases, leaving 13 bases between them. The CDR3 totals 13 residues. Germline values: CDR1 SGHTA, CDR2 FQGNSA. The CDR3: CASGSVFPYEQYF. The CDR3 region has the DNA TGTGCCAGCGGAAGCGTGTTCCCCTACGAGCAGTACTTC. Variable domain in full (rest from reference TRBV7-2 and TRBJ2-7): GAGVSQSPSNKVTEKGKDVELRCDPISGHTALYWYRQSLGQGLEFLIYFQGNSAPDKSGLPSDRFSAERTGGSVSTLTIQRTQQEDSAVYLCASGSVFPYEQYFGPGTRLTVT.

This sequence joins TRBV5-1 and TRBJ2-1, with TRBD1 as a possible D gene (6 bases). V gave up 5 bases and J gave up 6 bases, with 12 bases separating them. Germline CDR1 SGHRS, CDR2 YFSETQ. The CDR3 sequence is 13 residues long. CDR3 amino acids: CASRRTASNEQFF. CDR3 DNA sequence: TGCGCCAGCAGGAGGACAGCCTCCAATGAGCAGTTCTTC.

V and J are TRBV5-8 and TRBJ1-4, with D perhaps matching TRBD1 (5 bases). The CDR3 sequence is 14 residues long. Trimming cost V 5 bases and J 7 bases, with 15 bases left between them. Germline V gives CDR1 SGHTS, CDR2 YDEGEE. CDR3 region: CASRKQGFGEKLFF. CDR3 nucleotide sequence: TGTGCCAGCAGAAAGCAGGGCTTCGGTGAAAAACTGTTTTTT. Variable domain in full (rest from reference TRBV5-8 and TRBJ1-4): EAGVTQSPTHLIKTRGQQATLRCSPISGHTSVYWYQQALGLGLQFLLWYDEGEERNRGNFPPRFSGRQFPNYSSELNVNALELEDSALYLCASRKQGFGEKLFFGSGTQLSVL.

This clone has just one count. CDR3 sequence reads: CASRLTGNGYTF. CDR3 coding DNA: TGTGCCAGTCGATTGACAGGGAATGGCTACACCTTC. V and J are TRBV6-1 and TRBJ1-2; 7 bases map to TRBD1. V lost 9 bases to trimming and J lost 6 bases; unmatched junction nucleotides: 7. The CDR3 consists of 12 residues. Germline loops: CDR1 MNHNS, CDR2 SASEGT.

The CDR3 is CASSFGGAPYNEQFF. DNA for the CDR3: TGTGCCAGCAGCTTCGGCGGAGCCCCCTACAATGAGCAGTTCTTC. The V and J genes are TRBV7-8 and TRBJ2-1; unclear D gene. Per the germline V gene, CDR1 is SGHVS and CDR2 is FQNEAQ. Trimming shortened V by 3 bases and J by 2 bases, and 11 bases separated the two germline ends. The CDR3 contains 15 residues.

This sequence joins TRBV5-6 and TRBJ1-1, with 8 bases lining up with TRBD1. Germline V gives CDR1 SGHDT, CDR2 YYEEEE. CDR3 size: 13 residues. The trim removed 6 bases at V and 3 bases at J, leaving 4 bases unmatched. CDR3 region: CASTLQGDTEAFF. The CDR3 DNA is TGTGCCAGCACCTTACAGGGGGACACTGAAGCTTTCTTT.

The rearrangement links TRBV19 to TRBJ1-1, with 7 bases aligning to TRBD1. CDR1 is LNHDA and CDR2 is SQIVND in the germline V gene (reference sequence). V was clipped by 5 bases and J by 0 bases; unmatched bases: 12. CDR3 length equals 17 residues. As DNA, the CDR3 is TGTGCCAGTAGTCCTTCCCTAGACAGGGACATGAACACTGAAGCTTTCTTT. Its translation is CASSPSLDRDMNTEAFF.

V gene TRBV27 combines with J gene TRBJ2-4; TRBD1 matches at 7 bases. Germline lookup yields CDR1 MNHEY and CDR2 SMNVEV (reference sequence). V lost 4 bases and J lost 3; bases outside the gene matches: 3. This CDR3 spans 14 amino acids. CDR3 nucleotide sequence: TGTGCCAGCAGTTCACAGGGGTACAAAAACATTCAGTACTTC. This sequence encodes CASSSQGYKNIQYF.

The chain joins TRBV13 to TRBJ2-7; 10 positions agree with TRBD2. CDR3 size: 14 residues. Germline V gives CDR1 PRHDT, CDR2 FYEKMQ (reference sequence). The ends lost 3 bases at V and 2 bases at J; junction bases unmatched: 1. The DNA for the CDR3 is TGTGCCAGCAGCTTGGGGACTAGCGCCTACGAGCAGTACTTC. Translation gives CASSLGTSAYEQYF.

V and J are TRBV6-5 and TRBJ2-3; perhaps TRBD2 as D (6 bases). The CDR3 is made up of 15 amino acids. Trimming took 2 bases from V and 4 from J, leaving 13 bases between them. The germline V gene has CDR1 MNHEY and CDR2 SVGAGI. In DNA form, the CDR3 reads TGTGCCAGCAGTTACGGGGACTCCCGACCAGATACGCAGTATTTT. This encodes CASSYGDSRPDTQYF.

The chain is built from TRBV12-5 and TRBJ2-1, with D unclear. Per germline, CDR1 LGHNT and CDR2 FRNRAP. This CDR3 spans 19 amino acids. V lost 3 bases, J lost 5 bases, and 26 bases lay in between. The CDR3 nucleotides read TGTGCTAGTGGTTTCACAACCGGTACGGTGGGTCTAGATCACAATGAGCAGTTCTTC. Translation gives CASGFTTGTVGLDHNEQFF.

This clone was recorded a few times. This rearrangement joins TRBV10-3 to TRBJ2-2; D is ambiguous. The V gene's germline CDR1 is ENHRY and CDR2 SYGVKD. V lost 4 bases, J lost 0 bases, and 15 bases lay in between. The length of the CDR3 is 17 residues. The CDR3 reads CAISGASGSANTGELFF. The CDR3 DNA reads as TGTGCCATCAGTGGGGCGTCAGGTTCCGCGAACACCGGGGAGCTGTTTTTT.

V is TRBV6-1 and J is TRBJ1-1, with 7 positions matching TRBD1. V trimming: 6 bases; J trimming: 2 bases; junction bases outside the gene matches: 3. Germline CDR1 is MNHNS and CDR2 is SASEGT. This CDR3 spans 13 amino acids. The CDR3 sequence: CASRRDRNTEAFF. The DNA for the CDR3 is TGTGCCAGCAGAAGGGACAGAAACACTGAAGCTTTCTTT.

DNA for the CDR3: TGTGCCAGCAGCCAAGCGACTAGCGGGGTCTCGGAGCAGTACTTC. Protein product: CASSQATSGVSEQYF. The V gene is TRBV4-2, the J gene TRBJ2-7; 11 bases map to TRBD2. The CDR3 runs 15 residues. With V trimmed by 1 base and J by 7 bases, 6 bases remained unmatched. Germline V gene lookup returns CDR1 LGHNA and CDR2 YNFKEQ.

This chain connects TRBV7-2 to TRBJ2-3; TRBD1 matches at 9 bases. This CDR3 comprises 16 residues. CDR1 and CDR2 from the germline V gene are SGHTA and FQGNSA. V lost 3 bases to trimming and J lost 2 bases; unmatched junction nucleotides: 6. The CDR3 DNA follows: TGTGCCAGCAGCTTCGTAGGACAGGGGCTCACAGATACGCAGTATTTT. Protein sequence: CASSFVGQGLTDTQYF.

This chain connects TRBV21-1 to TRBJ2-4; the table's D call of TRBD2 was not tested on the DNA. TRBV21-1 is termed a pseudogene. CDR3 length equals 17 residues. This CDR3 reads CASSSWSGVVAKNIQYF. Here the CDR3 DNA reads TGTGCCAGCAGCAGTTGGAGCGGGGTAGTAGCCAAAAACATTCAGTACTTC.

With regard to this clone: The junction and the germline gene differ at one end; a read error may be behind it. J is TRBJ1-6 and V is TRBV2; 7 bases map to TRBD1. Germline V gene data show CDR1 as SNHLY and CDR2 as FYNNEI. The CDR3 runs 16 residues. The CDR3 protein is CASREGAGGYNSPLHF. The CDR3 DNA is TGTGCCAGCAGAGAAGGGGCAGGGGGCTATAATTCACCCCTCCACTTT.

The chain recombines TRBV4-2 with TRBJ1-1; possible D gene TRBD1, 5 bases. CDR1 is LGHNA, CDR2 YNFKEQ, per germline. The CDR3 totals 14 residues. Trimming took 2 bases from V and 4 from J, leaving 11 bases between them. The CDR3 nucleotides read TGTGCCAGCAGCCAATCGAAGGGGTCCACTGAAGCTTTCTTT. As protein: CASSQSKGSTEAFF.

CDR3 loop: CASSQGSGGLQETQYF. The CDR3 DNA follows: TGTGCCAGCAGCCAAGGAAGCGGGGGGCTCCAAGAGACCCAGTACTTC. The chain carries TRBV4-2 and TRBJ2-5; 9 nucleotides agree with TRBD2. Losses at the gene ends were 1 base for V and 1 base for J; bases not matched to a gene: 4. Looked up from germline, CDR1 is LGHNA and CDR2 is YNFKEQ. There are 16 residues in the CDR3.

The table lists this clone with many counts. The rearrangement links TRBV4-1 to TRBJ2-7; TRBD1 might be the D (6 bases). This CDR3 comprises 16 residues. Germline V gene sequence: CDR1 MGHRA, CDR2 YSYEKL. V lost 2 bases to trimming and J lost 2 bases, with 16 bases between them. The CDR3 is CASSQQGIGETYEQYF. Here the CDR3 DNA reads TGCGCCAGCAGCCAACAGGGGATCGGGGAAACCTACGAGCAGTACTTC.

The chain has TRBV2 and TRBJ1-2; D is possibly TRBD1 (5 bases). Per the germline V gene, CDR1 is SNHLY and CDR2 is FYNNEI. V lost 0 bases and J 2 bases, leaving 25 bases between the germline ends. The CDR3 runs 20 residues. In DNA form, the CDR3 reads TGTGCCAGCAGTGAAGCCACATACCCTTCAGTCCAGGGCGGAAACTATGGCTACACCTTC. This encodes CASSEATYPSVQGGNYGYTF.